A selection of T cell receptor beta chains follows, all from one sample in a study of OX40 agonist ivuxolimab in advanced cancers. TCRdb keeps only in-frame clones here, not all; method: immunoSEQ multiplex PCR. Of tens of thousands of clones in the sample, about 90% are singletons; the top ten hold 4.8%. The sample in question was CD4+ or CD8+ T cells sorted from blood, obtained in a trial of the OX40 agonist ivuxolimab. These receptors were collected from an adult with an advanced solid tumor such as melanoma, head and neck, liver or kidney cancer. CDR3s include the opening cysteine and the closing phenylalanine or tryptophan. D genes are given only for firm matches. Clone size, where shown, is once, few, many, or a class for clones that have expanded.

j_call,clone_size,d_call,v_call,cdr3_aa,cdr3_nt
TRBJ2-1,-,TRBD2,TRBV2,CASTPGTSGYNEQFF,TGTGCCAGCACCCCCGGGACTAGCGGATACAATGAGCAGTTCTTC
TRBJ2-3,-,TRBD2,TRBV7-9,CASKELAGGPDTQYF,TGTGCCAGCAAAGAACTAGCGGGGGGGCCAGATACGCAGTATTTT
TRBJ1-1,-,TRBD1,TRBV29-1,CSVGTGGAWTEAFF,TGCAGCGTTGGTACAGGGGGCGCTTGGACTGAAGCTTTCTTT
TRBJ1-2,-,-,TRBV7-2,CASSPRQASPYGYTF,TGTGCCAGCAGCCCCCGACAGGCGTCACCCTATGGCTACACCTTC
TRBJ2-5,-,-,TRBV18,CASSPPAEQVKTQYF,TGTGCCAGCTCACCACCGGCGGAGCAGGTGAAGACCCAGTACTTC
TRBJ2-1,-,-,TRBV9,CASSVGGGNNEQFF,TGTGCCAGCAGCGTAGGAGGCGGGAACAATGAGCAGTTCTTC
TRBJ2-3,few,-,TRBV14,CASSQTDLAGTDTQYF,TGTGCCAGCAGCCAAACAGACCTCGCTGGCACAGATACGCAGTATTTT
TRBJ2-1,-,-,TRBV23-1,CASSQNNEQFF,TGCGCCAGCAGTCAAAACAATGAGCAGTTCTTC
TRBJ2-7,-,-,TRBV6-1,CASSEAPGGSSSYEQYF,TGTGCCAGCAGTGAAGCACCGGGCGGATCTAGCTCCTACGAGCAGTACTTC
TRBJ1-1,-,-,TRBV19,CASSIGTRTGNTEAFF,TGTGCCAGTAGTATAGGGACCAGAACAGGGAACACTGAAGCTTTCTTT
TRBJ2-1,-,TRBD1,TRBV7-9,CASSQGGQGANEQFF,TGTGCCAGCAGCCAGGGGGGACAGGGGGCCAATGAGCAGTTCTTC
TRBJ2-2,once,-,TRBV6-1,CASRQKVSAGELFF,TGTGCCAGCCGCCAGAAGGTTAGCGCCGGGGAGCTGTTTTTT
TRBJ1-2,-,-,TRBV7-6,CASSLAGQLFYGYTF,TGTGCCAGCAGCTTGGCCGGACAGCTATTCTATGGCTACACCTTC
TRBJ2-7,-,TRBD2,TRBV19,CASSVSSGRASEQYF,TGTGCCAGTAGTGTATCTAGCGGGAGGGCCTCCGAGCAGTACTTC
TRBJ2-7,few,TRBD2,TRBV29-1,CSVDTSGGGYEQYF,TGCAGCGTAGATACTAGCGGGGGAGGCTACGAGCAGTACTTC
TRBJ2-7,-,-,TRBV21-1,CASPSGGSHEQYF,TGTGCCAGCCCCTCTGGGGGCAGCCACGAGCAGTACTTC
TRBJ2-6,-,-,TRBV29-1,CSVVGSSGANVLTF,TGCAGCGTTGTAGGTAGCTCTGGGGCCAACGTCCTGACTTTC
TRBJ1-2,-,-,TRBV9,CASSLIYGYTF,TGTGCCAGCAGCTTAATCTATGGCTACACCTTC
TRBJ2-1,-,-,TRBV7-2,CASSTPAGTFQGSYNEQFF,TGTGCCAGCAGCACACCTGCCGGGACTTTCCAAGGCTCCTACAATGAGCAGTTCTTC
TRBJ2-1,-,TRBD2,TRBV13,CASSSYRTSGAWGEQFF,TGTGCCAGCAGCTCATACCGGACTAGCGGGGCCTGGGGTGAGCAGTTCTTC
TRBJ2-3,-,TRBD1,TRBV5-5,CASSSQGSTDTQYF,TGTGCCAGCAGCTCACAGGGGAGCACAGATACGCAGTATTTT
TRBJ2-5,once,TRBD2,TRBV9,CASSYTSGGEETQYF,TGTGCCAGCAGCTACACTAGCGGGGGTGAAGAGACCCAGTACTTC
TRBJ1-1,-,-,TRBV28,CALGGAHTEAFF,TGTGCCTTGGGGGGGGCCCACACTGAAGCTTTCTTT
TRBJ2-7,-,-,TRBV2,CASSSGAGGYEQYF,TGTGCCAGCAGTTCCGGGGCGGGTGGCTACGAGCAGTACTTC
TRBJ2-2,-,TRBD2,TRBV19,CASSPGGNTGELFF,TGTGCCAGTAGCCCGGGAGGGAACACCGGGGAGCTGTTTTTT
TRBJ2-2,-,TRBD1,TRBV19,CASTTRGRGLTGELFF,TGTGCCAGTACCACGAGGGGCAGGGGGCTGACCGGGGAGCTGTTTTTT
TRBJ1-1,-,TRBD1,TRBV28,CASSPTGGPNTEAFF,TGTGCCAGCAGTCCAACAGGGGGACCAAACACTGAAGCTTTCTTT
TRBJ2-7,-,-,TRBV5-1,CASSPLPTSYEQYF,TGCGCCAGCAGCCCGCTACCAACATCCTACGAGCAGTACTTC
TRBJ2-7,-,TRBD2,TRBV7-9,CASSSFGGRSGEQYF,TGTGCCAGCAGCTCCTTTGGCGGGAGATCGGGCGAGCAGTACTTC
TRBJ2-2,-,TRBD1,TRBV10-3,CAISDGQGWNPDNTGELFF,TGTGCCATCAGCGACGGACAGGGTTGGAATCCGGATAACACCGGGGAGCTGTTTTTT
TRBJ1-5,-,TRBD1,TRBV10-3,CAISGDRGDQPQHF,TGTGCCATCAGTGGCGACAGGGGGGATCAGCCCCAGCATTTT
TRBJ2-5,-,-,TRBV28,CASSLPGPRGRETQYF,TGTGCCAGCAGTTTACCCGGGCCTCGAGGGCGGGAGACCCAGTACTTC
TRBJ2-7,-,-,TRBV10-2,CASSVGQGGSYEQYF,TGCGCCAGCAGTGTGGGTCAGGGAGGCTCCTACGAGCAGTACTTC
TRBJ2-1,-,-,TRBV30,CAWSVQGGNEQFF,TGTGCCTGGAGTGTCCAGGGAGGCAATGAGCAGTTCTTC
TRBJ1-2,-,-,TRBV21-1,CASTGTGGFYGYTF,TGTGCCAGCACCGGGACAGGGGGCTTCTATGGCTACACCTTC
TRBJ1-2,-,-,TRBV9,CASSTQSGLGYGYTF,TGTGCCAGCAGCACCCAGTCGGGGTTGGGCTATGGCTACACCTTC
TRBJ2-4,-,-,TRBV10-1,CASSLQGTKNIQYF,TGCGCCAGCAGCCTTCAGGGGACCAAAAACATTCAGTACTTC
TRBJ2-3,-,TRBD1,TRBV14,CASSRTGPLSTDTQYF,TGTGCCAGCAGCCGGACAGGGCCCTTAAGCACAGATACGCAGTATTTT
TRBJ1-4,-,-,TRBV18,CASSRGKDEKLFF,TGTGCCAGCTCACGGGGTAAAGATGAAAAACTGTTTTTT
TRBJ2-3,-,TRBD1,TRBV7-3,CASSRQGRRADTQYF,TGTGCCAGCAGCCGACAGGGGAGGAGGGCAGATACGCAGTATTTT